Following are 9 T cell receptor beta chains from one sample sequenced in a study of T cell responses to AZD1222 COVID-19 vaccine. Sequenced by immunoSEQ multiplex PCR; TCRdb stores in-frame clones only, minus some. The sample has roughly 260,000 clones; over 90% are singletons. This specimen consisted of peripheral blood, obtained on day 0 of AZD1222 vaccination. The receptors here all came from an adult in good health.

CDR3 in DNA: TGTGCCAGCTCACCAACTCTAATCGAGGGCTACACCTTC. This sequence encodes CASSPTLIEGYTF. The chain employs TRBV18 and TRBJ1-2; D not resolved. The CDR3 has 13 residues. The germline gives CDR1 KGHSH, CDR2 LQKENI. Trimming removed 2 bases at V and 8 bases at J, with 12 bases between.

The chain has TRBV18 and TRBJ1-4; 8 positions agree with TRBD1. CDR3 length: 16 residues. V was clipped by 4 bases and J by 8 bases; unmatched bases: 12. Germline V gives CDR1 KGHSH, CDR2 LQKENI. CDR3 residues: CASSRTDLSGGEKLFF. The CDR3 nucleotides are TGTGCCAGCTCACGAACCGACCTCTCAGGGGGCGAAAAACTGTTTTTT.

This chain joins TRBV18 and TRBJ2-2; 8 bases fit TRBD1. Germline V gene data show CDR1 as KGHSH and CDR2 as LQKENI. The CDR3 loop spans 16 amino acids. Trimming at V came to 5 bases and at J to 1 base, leaving 6 bases not matched to a gene. The CDR3 DNA is TGTGCCAGCTCAGGACCCGGGACAGGGAACACCGGGGAGCTGTTTTTT. Encoded protein: CASSGPGTGNTGELFF.

This clone was observed once. This CDR3 is also generated by other DNA sequences in the sample. This chain connects TRBV2 to TRBJ2-7, with D possibly TRBD1 on 6 matching bases. Trimming took 6 bases from V and 5 from J, leaving 8 bases between them. The germline gives CDR1 SNHLY, CDR2 FYNNEI. CDR3 length: 11 residues. The CDR3 region is CASSYRDEQYF. CDR3 coding DNA: TGTGCCAGCAGCTACAGGGACGAGCAGTACTTC.

The chain couples TRBV7-2 to TRBJ2-3; a possible D gene is TRBD2 (6 bases). The CDR3 is 15 residues long. Germline assignment: CDR1 SGHTA and CDR2 FQGNSA. The V end was cut by 6 bases, the J end by 3 bases, with 16 bases between. The chain's CDR3 is CASSPGRAGTDTQYF. In DNA form, the CDR3 reads TGTGCCAGCAGTCCCGGGCGGGCGGGAACAGATACGCAGTATTTT.

V is TRBV7-9 and J is TRBJ2-3; 8 nucleotides agree with TRBD2. The CDR3 has 16 residues. CDR1 and CDR2 (germline): SEHNR, FQNEAQ (reference sequence). Trimming removed 5 bases from V and 4 bases from J; junction bases left unmatched: 11. Here the CDR3 reads CASSPISGKYADTQYF. CDR3 DNA sequence: TGTGCCAGCAGCCCGATTAGCGGGAAATACGCAGATACGCAGTATTTT. Supplemented by reference TRBV7-9 and TRBJ2-3, the full variable domain reads DTGVSQNPRHKITKRGQNVTFRCDPISEHNRLYWYRQTLGQGPEFLTYFQNEAQLEKSRLLSDRFSAERPKGSFSTLEIQRTEQGDSAMYLCASSPISGKYADTQYFGPGTRLTVL.

The chain combines TRBV5-5 with TRBJ1-1; D is possibly TRBD1 (6 bases). CDR3 length equals 15 residues. Trimming shortened V by 4 bases and J by 4 bases, and 17 bases separated the two germline ends. Germline V gene lookup returns CDR1 SGHKS and CDR2 YYEKEE (reference sequence). The CDR3 coding sequence is TGTGCCAGCAGCCCGGACCCCAGGGGAAGCACTGAAGCTTTCTTT. Translated, it gives CASSPDPRGSTEAFF.

The chain carries TRBV29-1 and TRBJ1-1; 7 positions match TRBD1. Germline values: CDR1 SQVTM, CDR2 ANQGSEA. The CDR3 totals 13 residues. With 8 bases clipped from V and 2 bases from J, the junction kept 8 bases outside the gene matches. CDR3 in DNA: TGCAGCTCGACGGGACAGCTCAACACTGAAGCTTTCTTT. As protein: CSSTGQLNTEAFF.

The chain links TRBV15 to TRBJ2-1; D possibly matches TRBD1 or TRBD2 (5 bases each). Trimming removed 5 bases from V and 6 bases from J, with 8 bases in between. The V gene's germline CDR1 is LNHNV and CDR2 YYDKDF (reference sequence). This CDR3 region has 12 residues. This chain's CDR3 is CATSLGVNEQFF. The CDR3, as DNA: TGTGCCACCAGCCTGGGGGTCAATGAGCAGTTCTTC. Full variable domain (missing parts from reference TRBV15 and TRBJ2-1): DAMVIQNPRYQVTQFGKPVTLSCSQTLNHNVMYWYQQKSSQAPKLLFHYYDKDFNNEADTPDNFQSRRPNTSFCFLDIRSPGLGDTAMYLCATSLGVNEQFFGPGTRLTVL.